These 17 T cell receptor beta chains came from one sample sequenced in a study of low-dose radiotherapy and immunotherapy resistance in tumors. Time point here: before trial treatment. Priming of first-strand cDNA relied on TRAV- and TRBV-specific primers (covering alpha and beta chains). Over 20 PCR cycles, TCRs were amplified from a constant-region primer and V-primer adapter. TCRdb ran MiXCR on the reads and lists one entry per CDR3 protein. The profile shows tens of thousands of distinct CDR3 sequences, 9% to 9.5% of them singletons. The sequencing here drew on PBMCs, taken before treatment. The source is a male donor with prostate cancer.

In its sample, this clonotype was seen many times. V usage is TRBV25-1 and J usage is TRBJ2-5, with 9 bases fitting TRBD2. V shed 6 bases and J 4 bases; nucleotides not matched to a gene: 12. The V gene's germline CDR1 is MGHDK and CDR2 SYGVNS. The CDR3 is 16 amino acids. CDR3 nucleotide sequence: TGTGCCAGCAGCCAAAAAGATAGCGGGAGAGGAGAGACCCAGTACTTC. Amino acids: CASSQKDSGRGETQYF.

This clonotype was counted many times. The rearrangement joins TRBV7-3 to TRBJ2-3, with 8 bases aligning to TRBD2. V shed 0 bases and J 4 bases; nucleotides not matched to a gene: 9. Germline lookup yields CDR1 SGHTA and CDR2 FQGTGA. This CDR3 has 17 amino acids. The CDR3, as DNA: TGTGCCAGCAGCTTAACCCCAGCGGGAGCGGGGGCAGATACGCAGTATTTT. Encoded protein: CASSLTPAGAGADTQYF.

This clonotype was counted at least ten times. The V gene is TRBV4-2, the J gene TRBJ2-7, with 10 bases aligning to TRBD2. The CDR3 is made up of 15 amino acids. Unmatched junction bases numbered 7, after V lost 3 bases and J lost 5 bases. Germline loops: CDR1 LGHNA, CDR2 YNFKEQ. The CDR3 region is CASSHRLAGENEQYF. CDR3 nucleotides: TGTGCCAGCAGCCATCGACTAGCGGGTGAGAACGAGCAGTACTTC.

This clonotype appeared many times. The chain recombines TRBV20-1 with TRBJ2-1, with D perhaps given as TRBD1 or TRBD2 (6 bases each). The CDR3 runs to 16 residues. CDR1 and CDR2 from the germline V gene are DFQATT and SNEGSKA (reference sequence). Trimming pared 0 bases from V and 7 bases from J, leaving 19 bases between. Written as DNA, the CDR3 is TGCAGTGCTAGAGATCGCCCTAGCGTGAGGGGGAATGAGCAGTTCTTC. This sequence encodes CSARDRPSVRGNEQFF.

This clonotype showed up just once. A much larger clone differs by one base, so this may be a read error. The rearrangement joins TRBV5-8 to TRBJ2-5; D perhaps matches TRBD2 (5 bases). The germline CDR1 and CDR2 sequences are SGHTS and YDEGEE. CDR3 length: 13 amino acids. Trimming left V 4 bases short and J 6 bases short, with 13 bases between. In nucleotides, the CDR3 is TGTGCCAGCAGCGAAACTAGAGAAAAGACCCAGTACTTC. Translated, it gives CASSETREKTQYF.

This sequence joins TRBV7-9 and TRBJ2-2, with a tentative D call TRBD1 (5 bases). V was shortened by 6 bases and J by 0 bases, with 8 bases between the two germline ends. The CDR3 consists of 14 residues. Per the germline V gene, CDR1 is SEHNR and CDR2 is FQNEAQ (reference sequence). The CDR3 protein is CASSQQANTGELFF. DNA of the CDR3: TGTGCCAGCAGTCAACAGGCGAACACCGGGGAGCTGTTTTTT.

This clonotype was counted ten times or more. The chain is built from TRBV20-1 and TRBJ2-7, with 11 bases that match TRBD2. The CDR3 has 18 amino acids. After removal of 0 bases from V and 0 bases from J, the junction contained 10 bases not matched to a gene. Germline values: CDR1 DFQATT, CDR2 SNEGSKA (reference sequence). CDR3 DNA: TGCAGTGCTAGAGATGAGCTAGCGGGAGGTTATAGCTCCTACGAGCAGTACTTC. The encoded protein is CSARDELAGGYSSYEQYF.

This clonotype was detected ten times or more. The CDR3 region is CASSGLAGGSTDTQYF. The CDR3 bases are TGTGCCAGCAGCGGGCTAGCGGGAGGGAGCACAGATACGCAGTATTTT. The chain recombines TRBV5-4 with TRBJ2-3; 12 bases match TRBD2. CDR3 length equals 16 residues. Germline CDR1 is SGHNT and CDR2 is YYREEE (reference sequence). J gave up 0 bases and V 4 bases, and 3 bases lay outside the gene matches.

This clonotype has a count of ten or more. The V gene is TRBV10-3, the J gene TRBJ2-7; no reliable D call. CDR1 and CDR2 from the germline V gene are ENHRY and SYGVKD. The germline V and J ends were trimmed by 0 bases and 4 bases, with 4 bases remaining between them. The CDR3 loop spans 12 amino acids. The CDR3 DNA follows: TGTGCCATCAGTGAGTCGGATTACGAGCAGTACTTC. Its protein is CAISESDYEQYF.

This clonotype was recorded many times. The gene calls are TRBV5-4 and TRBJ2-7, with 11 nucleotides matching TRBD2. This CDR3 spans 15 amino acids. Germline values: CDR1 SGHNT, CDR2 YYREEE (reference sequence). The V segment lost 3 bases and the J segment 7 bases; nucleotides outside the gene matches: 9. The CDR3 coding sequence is TGTGCCAGCAGCTCACCGGGACTAGCGGACGGGGAGCAGTACTTC. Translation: CASSSPGLADGEQYF. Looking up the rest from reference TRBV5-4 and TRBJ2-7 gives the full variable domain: ETGVTQSPTHLIKTRGQQVTLRCSSQSGHNTVSWYQQALGQGPQFIFQYYREEENGRGNFPPRFSGLQFPNYSSELNVNALELDDSALYLCASSSPGLADGEQYFGPGTRLTVT.

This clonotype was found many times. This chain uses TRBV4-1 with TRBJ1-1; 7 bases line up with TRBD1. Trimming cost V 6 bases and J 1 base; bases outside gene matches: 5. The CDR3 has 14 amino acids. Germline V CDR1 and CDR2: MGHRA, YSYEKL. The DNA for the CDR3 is TGCGCCAGCAGATACAGGGGCCCGAACACTGAAGCTTTCTTT. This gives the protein CASRYRGPNTEAFF.

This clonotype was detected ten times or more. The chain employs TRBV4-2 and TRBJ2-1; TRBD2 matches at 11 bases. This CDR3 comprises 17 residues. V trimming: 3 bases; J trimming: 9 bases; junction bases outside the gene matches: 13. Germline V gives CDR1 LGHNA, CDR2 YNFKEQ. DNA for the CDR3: TGTGCCAGCAGCCAGGACCCAATAGCGGGAGGGCCGGTTGAGCAGTTCTTC. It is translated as CASSQDPIAGGPVEQFF.

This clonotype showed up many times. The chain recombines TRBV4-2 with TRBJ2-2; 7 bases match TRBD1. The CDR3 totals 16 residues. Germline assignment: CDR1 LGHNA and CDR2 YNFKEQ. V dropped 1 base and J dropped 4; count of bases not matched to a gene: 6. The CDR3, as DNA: TGTGCCAGCAGCCAAGTAGGGGGCCGGGGCACCGGGGAGCTGTTTTTT. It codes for CASSQVGGRGTGELFF.

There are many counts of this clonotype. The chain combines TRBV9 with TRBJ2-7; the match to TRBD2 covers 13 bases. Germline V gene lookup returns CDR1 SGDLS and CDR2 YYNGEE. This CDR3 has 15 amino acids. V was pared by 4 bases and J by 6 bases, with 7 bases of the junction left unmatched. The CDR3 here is CASSLTSGRASEQYF. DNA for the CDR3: TGTGCCAGCAGCCTCACTAGCGGGAGGGCCTCCGAGCAGTACTTC. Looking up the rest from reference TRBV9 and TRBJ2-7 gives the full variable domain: DSGVTQTPKHLITATGQRVTLRCSPRSGDLSVYWYQQSLDQGLQFLIQYYNGEERAKGNILERFSAQQFPDLHSELNLSSLELGDSALYFCASSLTSGRASEQYFGPGTRLTVT.

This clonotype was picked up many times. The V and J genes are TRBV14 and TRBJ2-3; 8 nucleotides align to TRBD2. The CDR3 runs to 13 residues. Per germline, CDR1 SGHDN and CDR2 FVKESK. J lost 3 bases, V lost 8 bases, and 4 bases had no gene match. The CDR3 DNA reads TGTGCCAGCGGGATAGCGGGGACAGATACGCAGTATTTT. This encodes CASGIAGTDTQYF.

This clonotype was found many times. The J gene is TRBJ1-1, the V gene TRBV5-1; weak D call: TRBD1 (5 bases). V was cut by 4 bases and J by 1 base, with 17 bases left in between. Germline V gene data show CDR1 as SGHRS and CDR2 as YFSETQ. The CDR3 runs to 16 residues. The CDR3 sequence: CASSSAAGPQNTEAFF. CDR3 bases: TGCGCCAGCAGCAGCGCGGCGGGACCGCAGAACACTGAAGCTTTCTTT. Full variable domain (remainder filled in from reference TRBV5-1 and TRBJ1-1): KAGVTQTPRYLIKTRGQQVTLSCSPISGHRSVSWYQQTPGQGLQFLFEYFSETQRNKGNFPGRFSGRQFSNSRSEMNVSTLELGDSALYLCASSSAAGPQNTEAFFGQGTRLTVV.

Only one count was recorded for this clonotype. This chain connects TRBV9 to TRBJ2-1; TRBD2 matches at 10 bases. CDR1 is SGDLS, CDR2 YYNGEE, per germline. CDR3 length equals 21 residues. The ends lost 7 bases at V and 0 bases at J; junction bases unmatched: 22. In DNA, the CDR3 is TGTGCCAGCGGTCAGGGTCGATCTCTAGCGGGAGATGATTCCTCCTACAATGAGCAGTTCTTC. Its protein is CASGQGRSLAGDDSSYNEQFF.